A selection of T cell receptor beta chains follows, all from one sample in a study of blood T cell repertoires in COVID-19. The table came from immunoSEQ multiplex PCR; TCRdb's copy has only in-frame clones and leaves some out. Among some 190,000 clones listed, 65% to 85% were seen once. The sequencing sample was made of PBMCs or T cells enriched from blood (not recorded which). The origin of the receptors is a woman aged 25 to 39 who had been exposed to COVID-19. Each CDR3 is given with its conserved first and last residue. D genes are given only for firm matches. Clone size is shown for a subset of rows, as once, few, many or a class of expanded clone.

size,V,J,length,D,DNA,CDR3
.,TRBV3-1/TRBV3-2,TRBJ2-2,11,TRBD2,TGTGCCAGCAGACTAGCGGGTGAGCTGTTTTTT,CASRLAGELFF
.,TRBV5-4,TRBJ1-3,12,.,TGTGCCAGCAGCTTTAACCAGAACACCATATATTTT,CASSFNQNTIYF
.,TRBV4-1,TRBJ1-3,14,.,TGCGCCAGCAGCCAAGTTCCCTTTGGAAACACCATATATTTT,CASSQVPFGNTIYF
.,TRBV7-2,TRBJ1-2,14,.,TGTGCCAGCAGCTTTAAACAGGGTCGGGATGGCTACACCTTC,CASSFKQGRDGYTF
.,TRBV6-5,TRBJ2-7,14,TRBD1,TGTGCCAGCTGCACCCGGGACAGGGGATGCGAGCAGTACTTC,CASCTRDRGCEQYF
.,TRBV7-6,TRBJ2-7,12,.,TGTGCCAGCAGCTCAACAATTCTCGAGCAGTACTTC,CASSSTILEQYF
.,TRBV3-1/TRBV3-2,TRBJ1-1,17,.,TGTGCCAGCAGCCCTATGCCCCCCACAGCCATGAACACTGAAGCTTTCTTT,CASSPMPPTAMNTEAFF
.,TRBV25-1,TRBJ1-6,14,.,TGTGCCAGCGGCTCCGGGACAAAAAATTCACCCCTCCACTTT,CASGSGTKNSPLHF
.,TRBV2,TRBJ1-2,15,.,TGTGCCAGCAGTGAAAGCCGGGACACCGGTTATGGCTACACCTTC,CASSESRDTGYGYTF
.,TRBV25-1,TRBJ1-4,13,TRBD1,TGTGCCAGTTCCACAGGGGAGGTTGAAAAACTGTTTTTT,CASSTGEVEKLFF
few,TRBV29-1,TRBJ2-7,11,TRBD1,TGCAGCGCCACGGACAGGGACGAGCAGTACTTC,CSATDRDEQYF
.,TRBV27,TRBJ1-1,14,.,TGTGCCAGCAGTTCTGGCGGGGTAGGTACTGAAGCTTTCTTT,CASSSGGVGTEAFF
.,TRBV4-3,TRBJ1-3,16,TRBD1,TGCGCCAGCAGCCGGGGCCGGGACAGGGGGAGAAACACCATATATTTT,CASSRGRDRGRNTIYF
.,TRBV3-1/TRBV3-2,TRBJ2-5,22,TRBD2,TGTGCCAGCAGCCAAGAGGGCAGGTTTGCCTCCCAACTAGCGGGGGGCCGTGAGACCCAGTACTTC,CASSQEGRFASQLAGGRETQYF
.,TRBV11-2,TRBJ1-2,14,.,TGTGCCAGCAGCTTAATCGCGGCAGGGGAAGGCTACACCTTC,CASSLIAAGEGYTF
.,TRBV9,TRBJ2-5,16,TRBD2,TGTGCCAGCAGCGTAAACAACGGGGGGTCTAGGGAGACCCAGTACTTC,CASSVNNGGSRETQYF
few,TRBV6-2/TRBV6-3,TRBJ1-5,14,.,TGTGCCAGCAGTTATCCAGGGGCAAGTCAGCCCCAGCATTTT,CASSYPGASQPQHF
.,TRBV5-1,TRBJ2-3,13,.,TGCGCCAGCAGCTCACAGAGCACAGATACGCAGTATTTT,CASSSQSTDTQYF
.,TRBV7-9,TRBJ2-3,12,.,TGTGCCAGCAGCCTCAGCGCAGATACGCAGTATTTT,CASSLSADTQYF
.,TRBV5-1,TRBJ1-1,12,TRBD1,TGCGCCAGCAGCTCGACAGGGGCTGAAGCTTTCTTT,CASSSTGAEAFF
.,TRBV9,TRBJ1-2,16,TRBD1,TGTGCCAGCAGCGTGGGAGTTACAGGGGGCGGCTATGGCTACACCTTC,CASSVGVTGGGYGYTF
few,TRBV6-4,TRBJ2-3,13,TRBD1,TGTGCCAGCAGTGAGTGGGGGACAGGCACGCAGTATTTT,CASSEWGTGTQYF
.,TRBV4-1,TRBJ1-5,16,TRBD1,TGCGCCAGCAGCCATGACAGGGGGCAAATCAATCAGCCCCAGCATTTT,CASSHDRGQINQPQHF
.,TRBV2,TRBJ2-7,14,TRBD1,TGTGCCAGCCAGACCGGGACAGGGGGCTACGAGCAGTACTTC,CASQTGTGGYEQYF
.,TRBV9,TRBJ1-1,15,.,TGTGCCAGCAGCGTAGTATCTGGGGGAGGTACTGAAGCTTTCTTT,CASSVVSGGGTEAFF
.,TRBV27,TRBJ1-6,12,.,TGTGCCAGCAGTTATTTCGGGTCACCCCTCCACTTT,CASSYFGSPLHF
.,TRBV7-8,TRBJ1-6,16,TRBD1,TGTGCCAGCAGCTTAGCTGCAGGGGGAGGTAATTCACCCCTCCACTTT,CASSLAAGGGNSPLHF
.,TRBV6-2/TRBV6-3,TRBJ2-7,16,.,TGTGCCAGCAGTTACTCGACTCCGGACTCGGCCCACGAGCAGTACTTC,CASSYSTPDSAHEQYF
.,TRBV5-4,TRBJ1-3,14,.,TGTGCCAGCAGCTTGATGGGGGCCAGAAACACCATATATTTT,CASSLMGARNTIYF
.,TRBV7-9,TRBJ2-3,14,TRBD1,TGTGCCAGCAGCCGCGTCGACAGGGCCGATACGCAGTATTTT,CASSRVDRADTQYF
.,TRBV7-2,TRBJ1-1,14,.,TGTGCCAGCAGCTTTTATACAGAGAACACTGAAGCTTTCTTT,CASSFYTENTEAFF
.,TRBV5-1,TRBJ2-3,15,TRBD1,TGCGCCAGCAGCTTGGAGGACAGGGGAACAGATACGCAGTATTTT,CASSLEDRGTDTQYF
.,TRBV11-1,TRBJ1-2,15,.,TGTGCCAGCAGCTCCTCATCGGACAGATCCTATGGCTACACCTTC,CASSSSSDRSYGYTF
.,TRBV27,TRBJ1-6,14,TRBD1,TGTGCCAGCAGCTCCGGGACAGGGGTTTCACCCCTCCACTTT,CASSSGTGVSPLHF
.,TRBV11-2,TRBJ1-1,13,.,TGTGCCAGCAGCTTAACGGGGAACACTGAAGCTTTCTTT,CASSLTGNTEAFF
.,TRBV13,TRBJ2-3,15,TRBD1,TGTGCCAGCACCATGGGACAGGTTGGCACAGATACGCAGTATTTT,CASTMGQVGTDTQYF
.,TRBV4-1,TRBJ1-4,16,.,TGCGCCAGCAGACGCATTTGGACAGCGAAAAATGAAAAACTGTTTTTT,CASRRIWTAKNEKLFF
.,TRBV5-4,TRBJ2-7,12,.,TGTGCCAGCAGCCCTTTCGGTGACGAGCAGTACTTC,CASSPFGDEQYF
.,TRBV4-3,TRBJ1-1,15,.,TGCGCCAGCAGCCAAGTTGTGGGGGCGAACACTGAAGCTTTCTTT,CASSQVVGANTEAFF
.,TRBV27,TRBJ2-7,13,.,TGTGCCAGCACTCGGGTTACGTCCTACGAGCAGTACTTC,CASTRVTSYEQYF
.,TRBV7-2,TRBJ2-2,13,.,TGTGCCAGCAGCTTATTCGTCGCGAGGGAGCTGTTTTTT,CASSLFVARELFF
.,TRBV6-5,TRBJ1-3,15,.,TGTGCCAGCAGTTACTCAGGGCAGGGAGGAAACACCATATATTTT,CASSYSGQGGNTIYF
few,TRBV19,TRBJ1-1,14,TRBD1,TGTGCCAGTAGTACCCCGGGACAGAGCACTGAAGCTTTCTTT,CASSTPGQSTEAFF
.,TRBV30,TRBJ2-7,14,TRBD2,TGTGCCTGGAGGGGCCCAGGGAGGGCCTACGAGCAGTACTTC,CAWRGPGRAYEQYF
.,TRBV9,TRBJ1-4,17,TRBD1,TGTGCCAGCAGCGGCCGGGACAGGGAAGGATCCAGTGAAAAACTGTTTTTT,CASSGRDREGSSEKLFF
.,TRBV5-1,TRBJ2-3,15,TRBD1,TGCGCCAGCAGCCTGGGGAGGACAGGGGGGGATACGCAGTATTTT,CASSLGRTGGDTQYF
.,TRBV12-5,TRBJ2-1,13,.,TGTGCTAGTGGTTTGTTGTGGAGGGATGAGCAGTTCTTC,CASGLLWRDEQFF
.,TRBV29-1,TRBJ2-7,14,TRBD2,TGCAGCGTTGATGTGGGGGGGAGTAGGTACGAGCAGTACTTC,CSVDVGGSRYEQYF